These 21 T cell receptor beta chains came from one sample sequenced in a study of blood T cells in healthy people across ages. For the second PCR, which ran for about 7 to 11 cycles, a sample-barcoded 5' primer and a J-beta primer mix were used. TCRdb called the 5' RACE reads again in MiXCR, with one record for every CDR3 protein. The sample yields some 760,000 distinct CDR3 sequences, roughly 25% seen once. The same sample was also used in a study of T cells of mothers and their children.

Sample: blood. Receptors were obtained from a boy younger than 18 in good health.

This clonotype has a single count. V is TRBV12-3 or TRBV12-4 and J is TRBJ2-3, with unresolved D. Trimming took 8 bases from V and 4 from J, leaving 10 bases between them. The CDR3 contains 12 residues. The CDR3 DNA is TGTGCCAGCTTGGCGAGCCCAGATACGCAGTATTTT. Translated: CASLASPDTQYF.

The V and J genes are TRBV20-1 and TRBJ2-7, with D possibly TRBD2 on 6 matching bases. The V and J ends lost 0 bases and 4 bases respectively, with 19 bases between them. CDR3 size: 16 residues. Germline V gives CDR1 DFQATT, CDR2 SNEGSKA (reference sequence). The CDR3 coding sequence is TGCAGTGCTAGAGATCTTCTCACGGGGGAATCATACGAGCAGTACTTC. Protein: CSARDLLTGESYEQYF.

The rearrangement links TRBV15 to TRBJ2-1; no reliable D call. The DNA end lines up better with TRBJ2-5; the J call may be wrong. The CDR3 runs to 14 residues. CDR1 is LNHNV and CDR2 is YYDKDF in the germline V gene (reference sequence). The CDR3 DNA is TGTGCCACCAATGACAAGGGAATTCAAGAGACCCAGTACTTC. This encodes CATNDKGIQETQYF.

The chain couples TRBV5-1 to TRBJ2-1; 14 bases map to TRBD2. CDR1 SGHRS and CDR2 YFSETQ come from the germline V gene. With 0 bases clipped from V and 12 bases from J, the junction kept 11 bases outside the gene matches. The CDR3 consists of 17 residues. The CDR3 protein is CASSLALETSGRARQFF. CDR3 coding DNA: TGCGCCAGCAGCTTGGCCTTAGAGACTAGCGGGAGGGCGCGGCAGTTCTTC.

The V and J genes are TRBV6-4 and TRBJ2-2, with D unclear. In germline, CDR1 is MRHNA, CDR2 SNTAGT. Trimming took off 10 bases at V and 5 bases at J, with 14 bases between the two ends. The CDR3 length is 13 residues. CDR3 in amino acids: CATSPSRTGELFF. CDR3 nucleotide sequence: TGTGCCACCTCCCCCAGTAGGACCGGGGAGCTGTTTTTT.

CDR3 DNA sequence: TGCGCCAGCAGCCCCAGTCCCGGGACAGGGAAGGTGGAGCAGTTCTTC. It encodes CASSPSPGTGKVEQFF. The genes are TRBV5-1 and TRBJ2-1; 9 bases line up with TRBD1. The trim removed 4 bases at V and 10 bases at J, leaving 15 bases unmatched. This CDR3 comprises 16 residues. Germline loops: CDR1 SGHRS, CDR2 YFSETQ.

This clonotype has a handful of counts. The rearrangement links TRBV20-1 to TRBJ2-1; D is tentatively TRBD1 or TRBD2 (5 bases each). The V gene's germline CDR1 is DFQATT and CDR2 SNEGSKA (reference sequence). There are 13 residues in the CDR3. V lost 1 base and J lost 10, with 14 bases in between. In nucleotides, the CDR3 is TGCAGTGCTAGAGTCCCCACCGAGGGGGAGCAGTTCTTC. It specifies CSARVPTEGEQFF.

This rearrangement joins TRBV7-9 to TRBJ2-5, with no clear D. Germline V gene data show CDR1 as SEHNR and CDR2 as FQNEAQ (reference sequence). Trimming removed 6 bases from V and 1 base from J, with 15 bases in between. The CDR3 loop spans 15 amino acids. DNA of the CDR3: TGTGCCAGCAGTATGGACCTGGGCATCCAAGAGACCCAGTACTTC. Amino acid sequence: CASSMDLGIQETQYF.

This clonotype came up a few times. The V call is TRBV6-2 or TRBV6-3, the J call TRBJ2-2, with 11 bases aligning to TRBD2. This CDR3 has 16 residues. Germline trimming cut 2 bases from V and 9 bases from J; bases unmatched to any gene: 8. Germline-derived CDR1 and CDR2 are MNHEY and SVGEGT. The CDR3 spells CASSYGTLAGARELFF. CDR3 nucleotide sequence: TGTGCCAGCAGTTACGGGACACTAGCGGGAGCGAGGGAGCTGTTTTTT.

This clonotype was detected a few times. The gene calls are TRBV11-2 and TRBJ2-1; either TRBD1 or TRBD2 may supply D (5 bases each). This CDR3 comprises 15 residues. Germline CDR1 SGHAT, CDR2 FQNNGV. Deletions cut 5 bases from V and 4 bases from J, with 15 bases between. This chain's CDR3 is CASSKGPGVYNEQFF. CDR3 sequence (DNA): TGTGCCAGCAGCAAGGGACCCGGGGTATACAATGAGCAGTTCTTC.

In this sample, this clonotype turned up a few times. The rearrangement uses TRBV7-9 and TRBJ1-6; the D gene is possibly TRBD1 (6 bases). Trimming removed 9 bases from V and 13 bases from J, with 19 bases in between. The length of the CDR3 is 13 residues. Germline CDR1 and CDR2: SEHNR and FQNEAQ (reference sequence). The CDR3 loop is CASRRGPTVPLHF. DNA for the CDR3: TGTGCCAGTCGCAGGGGACCTACTGTCCCCCTCCACTTT.

J is TRBJ2-1 and V is TRBV29-1; perhaps TRBD2 as D (6 bases). TRBJ2-5 matches the DNA end more closely, so the J call is doubtful. Looked up from germline, CDR1 is SQVTM and CDR2 is ANQGSEA. This CDR3 contains 14 residues. The CDR3 region has the DNA TGCAGCGTTGAAGGGGACTCAGGGAGAGAGACCCAGTACTTC. Amino acid sequence: CSVEGDSGRETQYF.

This clonotype was seen just once. The chain recombines TRBV28 with TRBJ2-4; no reliable D call. The CDR3 contains 13 residues. The germline gives CDR1 MDHEN, CDR2 SYDVKM. Trimming removed 4 bases at V and 6 bases at J, with 10 bases between. Here the CDR3 DNA reads TGTGCCAGCAGTTGGAACTCAAGAAACATTCAGTACTTC. It yields the protein CASSWNSRNIQYF. Looking up the rest from reference TRBV28 and TRBJ2-4 gives the full variable domain: DVKVTQSSRYLVKRTGEKVFLECVQDMDHENMFWYRQDPGLGLRLIYFSYDVKMKEKGDIPEGYSVSREKKERFSLILESASTNQTSMYLCASSWNSRNIQYFGAGTRLSVL.

V is TRBV12-5 and J is TRBJ2-7; 8 positions agree with TRBD2. Trimming at V came to 6 bases and at J to 2 bases, leaving 3 bases not matched to a gene. The CDR3 sequence is 13 residues long. The germline gives CDR1 LGHNT, CDR2 FRNRAP. The CDR3: CASGGTRTYEQYF. The CDR3 DNA reads as TGTGCTAGTGGGGGGACTAGAACCTACGAGCAGTACTTC.

There are a few counts of this clonotype. The rearrangement links TRBV20-1 to TRBJ2-2, with 7 bases matching TRBD2. Trimming removed 7 bases from V and 5 bases from J; junction bases left unmatched: 10. This CDR3 contains 14 residues. The germline V gene has CDR1 DFQATT and CDR2 SNEGSKA (reference sequence). In DNA form, the CDR3 reads TGCAGTGTGAGGGCGGGAGCTTCAACCGGGGAGCTGTTTTTT. Amino acid sequence: CSVRAGASTGELFF.

This clonotype has a handful of counts. The rearrangement joins TRBV27 to TRBJ2-5; a weak D match, TRBD2 (6 bases). V was cut by 6 bases and J by 1 base, with 12 bases left in between. CDR1 MNHEY and CDR2 SMNVEV come from the germline V gene (reference sequence). CDR3 length: 14 amino acids. The CDR3, as DNA: TGTGCCAGCAGGCGGGGATGGGTCCAAGAGACCCAGTACTTC. Its translation: CASRRGWVQETQYF.

This rearrangement joins TRBV13 to TRBJ2-3, with TRBD2 as a possible D gene (5 bases). Germline CDR1 and CDR2: PRHDT and FYEKMQ (reference sequence). The V gene lost 7 bases and the J gene lost 1 base, with 15 bases spanning the gap. The CDR3 length is 15 residues. In nucleotides, the CDR3 is TGTGCCAGCACATGGATGGGAGTAGGCACAGATACGCAGTATTTT. As protein: CASTWMGVGTDTQYF. Supplemented by reference TRBV13 and TRBJ2-3, the full variable domain reads AAGVIQSPRHLIKEKRETATLKCYPIPRHDTVYWYQQGPGQDPQFLISFYEKMQSDKGSIPDRFSAQQFSDYHSELNMSSLELGDSALYFCASTWMGVGTDTQYFGPGTRLTVL.

This clonotype came up a few times. Germline is not matched at one junction end, which may reflect a read error. The genes are TRBV20-1 and TRBJ2-1, with 7 bases identical to TRBD2. The DNA end is more similar to TRBJ2-5, so the J call may be wrong. Germline assignment: CDR1 DFQATT and CDR2 SNEGSKA (reference sequence). The CDR3 is made up of 13 amino acids. The CDR3, as DNA: TGCAGTGCTAGAGTTAGCGGGCAAGAGATCCAGTACTTC. Translating it yields CSARVSGQEIQYF.

This clonotype was seen a few times. The chain links TRBV3-1 to TRBJ2-7; TRBD1 aligns across 12 bases. Germline V lookup: CDR1 LGHDT, CDR2 YNNKEL (reference sequence). This CDR3 contains 17 residues. Trimming took 0 bases from V and 6 from J; bases not matched to a gene: 9. The CDR3 DNA reads TGTGCCAGCAGCCAAGATTTGGGGGACAGGGGGCCTTGCGAGCAGTACTTC. Protein sequence: CASSQDLGDRGPCEQYF.

V usage is TRBV12-3 or TRBV12-4 and J usage is TRBJ2-6; no reliable D call. CDR3 length: 13 residues. V was trimmed by 7 bases and J by 4 bases, leaving 8 bases between them. This CDR3 reads CASTVGGANVLTF. The CDR3, as DNA: TGTGCCAGCACCGTGGGGGGGGCCAACGTCCTGACTTTC.

On this clonotype itself: The junction differs from germline at one of its ends, possibly a read error. The CDR3 sequence is CASSLDAGAAEKLFF. The CDR3 nucleotides read TGTGCCAGCAGCTTGGATGCAGGGGCGGCGGAAAAATTGTTTTTT. V gene TRBV5-5 combines with J gene TRBJ1-4; D perhaps matches TRBD1 (6 bases). This CDR3 has 15 amino acids. Germline-derived CDR1 and CDR2 are SGHKS and YYEKEE (reference sequence).